Listed below are T cell receptor beta chains from one sample, sequenced in a study of cytomegalovirus exposure and HLA in healthy donors. Sequenced by immunoSEQ multiplex PCR; TCRdb stores in-frame clones only, minus some. Among tens of thousands of clones listed, roughly 73% were seen once. Source material: PBMCs. The receptors here all came from a male donor in good health and CMV-seropositive. Each CDR3 is given with its conserved first and last residue. The D gene is left open where the match is weak. A clone size is listed for some rows: how often the clone was seen (once, few, many), or a class if it is expanded.

V	J	size	D	CDR3	DNA
TRBV19	TRBJ2-2	-	TRBD2	CASRISGMVTGELFF	TGTGCCAGTAGGATTAGCGGGATGGTAACCGGGGAGCTGTTTTTT
TRBV28	TRBJ1-1	-	-	CASSLLTGNTEAFF	TGTGCCAGCAGTTTATTAACAGGGAACACTGAAGCTTTCTTT
TRBV6-1	TRBJ1-1	-	-	CASSDGWGTRPTEAFF	TGTGCCAGCAGTGATGGGTGGGGGACAAGGCCCACTGAAGCTTTCTTT
TRBV18	TRBJ1-1	-	-	CASSPPQSLGAEAFF	TGTGCCAGCTCACCACCACAGTCCCTAGGGGCTGAAGCTTTCTTT
TRBV15	TRBJ2-5	-	TRBD2	CATSSSSGRLETQYF	TGTGCCACCAGCAGCTCTAGCGGGAGGCTGGAGACCCAGTACTTC
TRBV5-1	TRBJ2-2	once	-	CASSIQGTGELFF	TGCGCCAGCAGCATTCAGGGCACCGGGGAGCTGTTTTTT
TRBV5-1	TRBJ1-5	-	-	CASSLGTGHQPQHF	TGCGCCAGCAGCTTGGGAACAGGACATCAGCCCCAGCATTTT
TRBV11-3	TRBJ2-3	many	-	CASSLGGTHTDTQYF	TGTGCCAGCAGCTTAGGCGGGACCCACACAGATACGCAGTATTTT
TRBV5-4	TRBJ2-6	-	-	CASIPPRGRSGANVLTF	TGTGCCAGCATCCCGCCCCGAGGGCGCTCTGGGGCCAACGTCCTGACTTTC
TRBV28	TRBJ1-5	-	-	CASKTGSNQPQHF	TGTGCCAGCAAGACTGGTAGCAATCAGCCCCAGCATTTT
TRBV5-6	TRBJ2-7	-	-	CASSLGMAAYEQYF	TGTGCCAGCAGCCTCGGGATGGCAGCCTACGAGCAGTACTTC
TRBV29-1	TRBJ2-1	-	-	CSVEGGTYNEQFF	TGCAGCGTTGAAGGCGGGACCTACAATGAGCAGTTCTTC
TRBV4-2	TRBJ2-7	few	TRBD1	CASSQATGMSHEQYF	TGTGCCAGCAGCCAAGCGACAGGGATGTCGCACGAGCAGTACTTC
TRBV7-2	TRBJ2-1	-	TRBD1	CASSQFRQGTNEQFF	TGTGCCAGCAGCCAATTCCGACAGGGTACCAATGAGCAGTTCTTC
TRBV10-2	TRBJ2-1	-	TRBD2	CASTGTSGRDAPYNEQFF	TGCGCCAGCACCGGGACTAGCGGGAGAGACGCCCCCTACAATGAGCAGTTCTTC
TRBV6-1	TRBJ2-3	-	TRBD1	CASSPDRGPTDTQYF	TGTGCCAGCAGCCCGGACAGGGGGCCGACAGATACGCAGTATTTT
TRBV15	TRBJ1-5	-	TRBD1	CATSRTGQRQPQHF	TGTGCCACCAGCAGGACAGGGCAGCGTCAGCCCCAGCATTTT
TRBV4-3	TRBJ2-7	-	TRBD1	CASSLRQGDEQYF	TGCGCCAGCAGCCTTCGACAGGGGGACGAGCAGTACTTC
TRBV13	TRBJ2-7	-	-	CASSPGPSYEQYF	TGTGCCAGCAGCCCTGGGCCCTCCTACGAGCAGTACTTC
TRBV15	TRBJ2-7	-	-	CATSRGRTVGEQYF	TGTGCCACCAGCAGAGGCCGGACAGTCGGCGAGCAGTACTTC
TRBV6-5	TRBJ2-7	-	TRBD2	CASRRGGSRPEQYF	TGTGCCAGCAGAAGGGGCGGGAGCCGCCCCGAGCAGTACTTC
TRBV5-1	TRBJ2-7	few	-	CASSTPDRGSYEQYF	TGCGCCAGCAGCACCCCGGACAGAGGATCCTACGAGCAGTACTTC
TRBV27	TRBJ2-5	-	-	CASSFYGTGQETQYF	TGTGCCAGCAGTTTTTACGGGACTGGACAAGAGACCCAGTACTTC
TRBV28	TRBJ1-2	few	TRBD1	CASQISAGQGPGYTF	TGTGCCAGTCAAATATCGGCGGGACAGGGGCCGGGCTACACCTTC